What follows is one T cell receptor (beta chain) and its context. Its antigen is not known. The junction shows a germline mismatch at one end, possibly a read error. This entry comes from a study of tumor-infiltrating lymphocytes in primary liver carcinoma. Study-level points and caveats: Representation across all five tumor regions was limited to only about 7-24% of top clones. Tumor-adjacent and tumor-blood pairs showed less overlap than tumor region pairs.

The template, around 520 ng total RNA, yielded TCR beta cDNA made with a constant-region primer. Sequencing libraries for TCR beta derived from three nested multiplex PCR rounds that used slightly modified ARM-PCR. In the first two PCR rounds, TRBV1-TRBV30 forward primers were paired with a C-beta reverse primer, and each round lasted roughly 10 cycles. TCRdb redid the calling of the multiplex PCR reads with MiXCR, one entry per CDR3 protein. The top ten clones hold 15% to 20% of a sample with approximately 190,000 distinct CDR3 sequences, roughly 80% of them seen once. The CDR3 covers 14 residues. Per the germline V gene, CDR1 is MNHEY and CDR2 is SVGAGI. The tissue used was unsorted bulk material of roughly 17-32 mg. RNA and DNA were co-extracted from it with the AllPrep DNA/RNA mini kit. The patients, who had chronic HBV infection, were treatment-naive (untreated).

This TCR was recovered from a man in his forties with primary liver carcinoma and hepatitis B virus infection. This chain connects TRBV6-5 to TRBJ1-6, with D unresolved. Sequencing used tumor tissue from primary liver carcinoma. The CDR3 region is CVSSYSVYNSPLHF. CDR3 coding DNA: TGTGTCAGCAGTTATTCGGTCTATAATTCACCCCTCCACTTT.